Listed below are T cell receptor beta chains from one sample, sequenced in a study of CD8+ T cells in alopecia areata. Produced via immunoSEQ multiplex PCR; TCRdb's table is partial and in-frame only. The sample carries 220,000 or so clones, 50% to 60% recorded once. The specimen was CD4+ T cells sorted from blood, collected at week 0. The receptors here all came from a human donor with alopecia areata. Each CDR3 is given with its conserved first and last residue. A D gene is named only where the DNA matches it firmly. Only some rows state a clone size, as once, few, many or a class for expanded clones.

V: TRBV6-4
length: 16
size: .
D: TRBD1
J: TRBJ2-1
DNA: TGTGCCAGCAGCTCAAAATTCCGGGACAGATACAATGAGCAGTTCTTC
CDR3: CASSSKFRDRYNEQFF

V: TRBV15
length: 13
size: .
D: TRBD2
J: TRBJ2-7
DNA: TGTGCCACCCGGCGGGAGTTGTCAGGCGAGCAGTACTTC
CDR3: CATRRELSGEQYF

V: TRBV10-3
length: 13
size: once
D: .
J: TRBJ1-1
DNA: TGTGCCATCAGGGGTGCGTGGAACACTGAAGCTTTCTTT
CDR3: CAIRGAWNTEAFF

V: TRBV7-2
length: 12
size: .
D: .
J: TRBJ2-1
DNA: TGTGCCAGCAGCCCGGCGGGGGCTAAGCAGTTCTTC
CDR3: CASSPAGAKQFF

V: TRBV30
length: 14
size: few
D: TRBD2
J: TRBJ2-3
DNA: TGTGCCTGGAGTGTAAGCGGGAATAGATACGCGCAGTATTTT
CDR3: CAWSVSGNRYAQYF

V: TRBV30
length: 15
size: few
D: TRBD1
J: TRBJ1-1
DNA: TGTGCCTGGACCGGAGGGGGCAGGATGAACACTGAAGCTTTCTTT
CDR3: CAWTGGGRMNTEAFF

V: TRBV28
length: 11
size: .
D: .
J: TRBJ2-7
DNA: TGTGCCAGCAGTTTACTATACGAGCAGTACTTC
CDR3: CASSLLYEQYF

V: TRBV4-2
length: 15
size: few
D: .
J: TRBJ2-7
DNA: TGTGCCAGCAGCTTGGAGGCTAGCGTGAGCTACGAGCAGTACTTC
CDR3: CASSLEASVSYEQYF

V: TRBV10-3
length: 15
size: few
D: TRBD1
J: TRBJ2-1
DNA: TGTGCCATCAGCGAAGGGACAGCCCCCTACAATGAGCAGTTCTTC
CDR3: CAISEGTAPYNEQFF

V: TRBV7-9
length: 15
size: few
D: .
J: TRBJ1-6
DNA: TGTGCCAGCAGCCCCTGGTCCCCTGGGGATTCACCCCTCCACTTT
CDR3: CASSPWSPGDSPLHF

V: TRBV2
length: 11
size: .
D: .
J: TRBJ2-7
DNA: TGTGCCAGCAGTCGGGGTTACGAGCAGTACTTC
CDR3: CASSRGYEQYF

V: TRBV30
length: 14
size: .
D: .
J: TRBJ2-7
DNA: TGTGCCTGGACCCAGTCGACCCACAGCACCGAGCAGTACTTC
CDR3: CAWTQSTHSTEQYF

V: TRBV10-3
length: 13
size: few
D: .
J: TRBJ1-1
DNA: TGTGCCATCAGTGAACAGGACACCACCCAAGCTTTCTTT
CDR3: CAISEQDTTQAFF

V: TRBV25-1
length: 17
size: .
D: TRBD2
J: TRBJ2-3
DNA: TGTGCCAGCAGTGAATCAATCTCGGCGGGAGGGATCGATACGCAGTATTTT
CDR3: CASSESISAGGIDTQYF